These 32 T cell receptor beta chains were sequenced from one sample in a study of blood T cell repertoires in COVID-19. The protocol was immunoSEQ multiplex PCR, while the TCRdb copy is restricted to in-frame clones and leaves out a portion. This sample yields 200,000 to 250,000 clones, of which more than 70% are seen a single time; 2.9% belongs to the top ten. The sequenced material came from peripheral blood. The receptors shown here come from a man aged 45-60 years with active or convalescent COVID-19.

DNA of the CDR3: TGTGCCAGTAGTCCGGGTGCAGCGGGATTTTTTGGCGAGACCCAGTACTTC. The encoded protein is CASSPGAAGFFGETQYF. This chain uses TRBV19 with TRBJ2-5, with TRBD2 identical over 7 bases. The CDR3 contains 17 residues. In germline, CDR1 is LNHDA, CDR2 SQIVND (reference sequence). V was clipped by 5 bases and J by 5 bases; unmatched bases: 17.

The chain carries TRBV5-1 and TRBJ1-6; possibly TRBD1 for D (5 bases). The CDR3 runs 18 residues. From germline, CDR1 is SGHRS and CDR2 YFSETQ. V was pared by 0 bases and J by 10 bases, with 23 bases between. In DNA form, the CDR3 reads TGCGCCAGCAGCTTGGGTTCATTCGGCGGGGGGAGGAACTCACCCCTCCACTTT. Translation: CASSLGSFGGGRNSPLHF.

This clone was recorded once. The chain joins TRBV6-1 to TRBJ2-5; no reliable D call. CDR1 is MNHNS, CDR2 SASEGT, per germline. The CDR3 sequence is 11 residues long. The germline V and J ends were trimmed by 6 bases and 2 bases, with 4 bases remaining between them. The CDR3 protein is CASSQQETQYF. DNA of the CDR3: TGTGCCAGCAGCCAACAAGAGACCCAGTACTTC.

The chain couples TRBV29-1 to TRBJ1-2; TRBD1 aligns across 9 bases. The CDR3 totals 12 residues. Germline V gene lookup returns CDR1 SQVTM and CDR2 ANQGSEA. The ends lost 7 bases at V and 9 bases at J; junction bases unmatched: 9. The CDR3 region is CSAGGQGVRYTF. The CDR3 DNA reads as TGCAGCGCTGGGGGACAGGGTGTGCGCTACACCTTC.

The table lists this clone with a few counts. The gene calls are TRBV9 and TRBJ1-1, with unresolved D. Germline V gene sequence: CDR1 SGDLS, CDR2 YYNGEE. The CDR3 totals 13 residues. Trimming left V 6 bases short and J 1 base short, with 10 bases between. The CDR3 sequence: CASTRRQNTEAFF. The CDR3 DNA is TGTGCCAGCACTAGGAGGCAGAACACTGAAGCTTTCTTT.

The V call is TRBV19, the J call TRBJ1-1, with unresolved D. With 3 bases removed from V and 0 bases from J, the gap between germline ends came to 11 bases. CDR3 length: 15 amino acids. Germline values: CDR1 LNHDA, CDR2 SQIVND (reference sequence). CDR3 sequence (DNA): TGTGCCAGTAGTATCTTAACGGGTCTGAACACTGAAGCTTTCTTT. Translated: CASSILTGLNTEAFF.

The rearrangement uses TRBV7-9 and TRBJ2-3, with 8 bases lining up with TRBD1. V lost 4 bases and J lost 0; bases outside the gene matches: 3. Germline V gene lookup returns CDR1 SEHNR and CDR2 FQNEAQ (reference sequence). This CDR3 has 15 residues. The CDR3 is CASSWTGLSTDTQYF. The CDR3 DNA sequence: TGTGCCAGCAGCTGGACAGGGCTGAGCACAGATACGCAGTATTTT.

The J gene is TRBJ2-1, the V gene TRBV4-1; 7 nucleotides match TRBD2. The germline V gene has CDR1 MGHRA and CDR2 YSYEKL. The V and J ends lost 4 bases and 5 bases, in that order; junction bases with no gene match: 8. The CDR3 totals 15 residues. This CDR3 reads CASSRASGLNNEQFF. In DNA form, the CDR3 reads TGCGCCAGCAGCCGGGCTAGCGGCCTCAACAATGAGCAGTTCTTC.

V and J are TRBV19 and TRBJ2-5; D gene unclear. This CDR3 region has 13 residues. The germline V gene has CDR1 LNHDA and CDR2 SQIVND (reference sequence). V gave up 6 bases and J gave up 3 bases, with 11 bases separating them. The chain's CDR3 is CASRAVSEETQYF. As DNA, the CDR3 is TGTGCCAGTAGGGCGGTCAGCGAAGAGACCCAGTACTTC.

DNA of the CDR3: TGTGCCAGCAGCTCGCCGGACAGGGCGGTCCCTGGGTGGAACGTCCTGACTTTC. Amino acid sequence: CASSSPDRAVPGWNVLTF. This chain links TRBV7-3 with TRBJ2-6, with 8 bases lining up with TRBD1. Germline V gives CDR1 SGHTA, CDR2 FQGTGA. Trimming removed 4 bases from V and 10 bases from J; junction bases left unmatched: 18. The CDR3 extends over 18 amino acids.

This chain joins TRBV9 and TRBJ2-2; the D is unclear. Trimming took off 4 bases at V and 4 bases at J, with 17 bases between the two ends. The CDR3 runs 16 residues. Per germline, CDR1 SGDLS and CDR2 YYNGEE. The chain's CDR3 is CASSPRPSAATGELFF. CDR3 bases: TGTGCCAGCAGCCCAAGGCCCTCGGCGGCCACCGGGGAGCTGTTTTTT.

The chain has TRBV24-1 and TRBJ1-5; 8 positions agree with TRBD1. The CDR3 loop spans 13 amino acids. Germline CDR1 is KGHDR and CDR2 is SFDVKD. Unmatched junction bases numbered 3, after V lost 12 bases and J lost 0 bases. DNA of the CDR3: TGTGCCGCGGACAGGGATAGCAATCAGCCCCAGCATTTT. Residues: CAADRDSNQPQHF.

The chain carries TRBV28 and TRBJ1-2; TRBD1 matches at 7 bases. V shed 5 bases, J shed 4 bases, and the junction held 10 bases outside the gene matches. This CDR3 contains 15 residues. CDR1 and CDR2 (germline): MDHEN, SYDVKM. CDR3 nucleotide sequence: TGTGCCAGCAGTCCCTTCCGGGACAGCCTCTATGGCTACACCTTC. It specifies CASSPFRDSLYGYTF.

This chain links TRBV4-3 with TRBJ2-7, with D maybe TRBD1 (6 bases). V was trimmed by 0 bases and J by 6 bases, leaving 18 bases between them. The germline CDR1 and CDR2 sequences are LGHNA and YSLEER. The CDR3 runs to 16 residues. The CDR3 reads CASSQDLTGERCEQYF. The CDR3 DNA reads as TGCGCCAGCAGCCAAGACCTGACAGGCGAGAGGTGCGAGCAGTACTTC.

J is TRBJ2-5 and V is TRBV6-2 or TRBV6-3, with D perhaps TRBD1 (6 bases). The length of the CDR3 is 14 residues. The germline CDR1 and CDR2 sequences are MNHEY and SVGEGT. V lost 6 bases and J lost 1, with 12 bases in between. CDR3 bases: TGTGCCAGCAGCCCAGGACAGTTCCAAGAGACCCAGTACTTC. Protein: CASSPGQFQETQYF.

The chain couples TRBV19 to TRBJ1-1; no firm D call. Trimming took 6 bases from V and 1 from J, leaving 15 bases between them. Germline assignment: CDR1 LNHDA and CDR2 SQIVND (reference sequence). CDR3 length equals 15 residues. The CDR3 spells CASRGLMEANTEAFF. The DNA of the CDR3 is TGTGCCAGTAGGGGCTTAATGGAGGCGAACACTGAAGCTTTCTTT.

This rearrangement joins TRBV5-5 to TRBJ2-1; maybe TRBD2 (5 bases). V was clipped by 6 bases and J by 5 bases, with 12 bases between them. Germline loops: CDR1 SGHKS, CDR2 YYEKEE (reference sequence). The CDR3 runs to 13 residues. CDR3 in DNA: TGTGCCAGCACCCCCCGGGGAAACAATGAGCAGTTCTTC. The encoded protein is CASTPRGNNEQFF.

The CDR3 sequence: CASSPLSQGNNEKLFF. The CDR3 DNA reads TGTGCCAGCTCACCTCTAAGCCAGGGTAATAATGAAAAACTGTTTTTT. The chain carries TRBV18 and TRBJ1-4, with D perhaps TRBD1 (5 bases). V lost 3 bases and J 4 bases, leaving 15 bases between the germline ends. CDR1 is KGHSH, CDR2 LQKENI, per germline. The CDR3 covers 16 residues.

The chain couples TRBV11-2 to TRBJ1-2, with unresolved D. Germline V gene lookup returns CDR1 SGHAT and CDR2 FQNNGV. The CDR3 has 12 residues. Trimming pared 1 base from V and 4 bases from J, leaving 4 bases between. CDR3 loop: CASSLGSYGYTF. The CDR3 coding sequence is TGTGCCAGCAGCTTAGGCAGCTATGGCTACACCTTC.

The chain recombines TRBV11-2 with TRBJ2-7; D is undetermined. CDR3 length: 13 amino acids. Trimming stripped 4 bases from V and 4 bases from J, with 11 bases between. Germline V gives CDR1 SGHAT, CDR2 FQNNGV. CDR3 in DNA: TGTGCCAGCAGCTATCAACTCGGGTACGAGCAGTACTTC. This translates into CASSYQLGYEQYF.

The J gene is TRBJ1-5, the V gene TRBV6-2 or TRBV6-3, with D unresolved. CDR1 and CDR2 from the germline V gene are MNHEY and SVGEGT. V was clipped by 4 bases and J by 6 bases, with 19 bases between them. This CDR3 is built from 16 residues. The CDR3: CASSSRLRRDTQPQHF. The CDR3 region has the DNA TGTGCCAGCAGTTCCCGACTGCGGAGGGATACTCAGCCCCAGCATTTT.

The CDR3 DNA follows: TGTGCCAGCTCACCCCTCCGCGGGGGGTTGGATGAAAAACTGTTTTTT. Its protein product is CASSPLRGGLDEKLFF. V and J are TRBV18 and TRBJ1-4; maybe TRBD1 (5 bases). The CDR3 length is 16 residues. Germline CDR1 is KGHSH and CDR2 is LQKENI. V was pared by 3 bases and J by 6 bases, with 17 bases between.

As regards this clone: Mismatch with germline at one junction end may stem from a read error. The J gene is TRBJ1-3, the V gene TRBV7-9; 7 bases align to TRBD1. CDR1 and CDR2 (germline): SEHNR, FQNEAQ (reference sequence). This CDR3 contains 12 residues. The CDR3, as DNA: TGTGCCAGCAGCTCTCGACAGGGATCATTCCATTTT. It specifies CASSSRQGSFHF.

This clone occurred once. The rearrangement links TRBV10-1 to TRBJ2-1, with D perhaps TRBD2 (6 bases). V was trimmed by 3 bases and J by 4 bases, leaving 10 bases between them. Germline V gene sequence: CDR1 WNHNN, CDR2 SYGVQD (reference sequence). The CDR3 is 14 amino acids. The CDR3 loop is CASSDGSLYNEQFF. The DNA of the CDR3 is TGCGCCAGCAGTGACGGGAGTCTGTACAATGAGCAGTTCTTC.

The chain has TRBV5-1 and TRBJ1-3; 7 bases map to TRBD1. V shed 0 bases, J shed 0 bases, and the junction held 6 bases outside the gene matches. Germline assignment: CDR1 SGHRS and CDR2 YFSETQ. CDR3 length: 17 residues. CDR3: CASSLGQGGNSGNTIYF. The CDR3 DNA reads TGCGCCAGCAGCTTGGGTCAGGGGGGAAACTCTGGAAACACCATATATTTT.

The chain employs TRBV5-4 and TRBJ1-1; D possibly corresponds to TRBD1 (5 bases). V was trimmed by 4 bases and J by 9 bases, leaving 13 bases between them. Germline CDR1 SGHNT, CDR2 YYREEE (reference sequence). CDR3 length equals 12 residues. CDR3 bases: TGTGCCAGCAGCCTACGACAGACTCAAGCTTTCTTT. Translation: CASSLRQTQAFF.

The gene calls are TRBV10-2 and TRBJ1-1; D is unclear. The germline V and J ends were trimmed by 7 bases and 3 bases, with 9 bases remaining between them. The CDR3 spans 12 residues. In germline, CDR1 is WSHSY, CDR2 SAAADI. CDR3 coding DNA: TGCGCCAGCACCTTACGGGACACTGAAGCTTTCTTT. It is translated as CASTLRDTEAFF.

The chain combines TRBV9 with TRBJ1-3; D gene unclear. Per the germline V gene, CDR1 is SGDLS and CDR2 is YYNGEE. V was cut by 0 bases and J by 0 bases, with 10 bases left in between. CDR3 size: 16 residues. The DNA of the CDR3 is TGTGCCAGCAGCGTAGAACTGACAAGCTCTGGAAACACCATATATTTT. It encodes CASSVELTSSGNTIYF.

The chain carries TRBV28 and TRBJ2-3; 12 nucleotides agree with TRBD2. V dropped 5 bases and J dropped 6; count of bases not matched to a gene: 9. The CDR3 spans 16 residues. Germline V gives CDR1 MDHEN, CDR2 SYDVKM. The chain's CDR3 is CASSGTSGRRGDTQYF. The CDR3 bases are TGTGCCAGCAGTGGAACTAGCGGGAGGAGGGGGGATACGCAGTATTTT.

In this sample, this clone turned up a few times. The chain combines TRBV9 with TRBJ1-2, with 7 positions matching TRBD1. CDR1 is SGDLS, CDR2 YYNGEE, per germline. The ends lost 3 bases at V and 5 bases at J; junction bases unmatched: 13. This CDR3 is built from 16 residues. CDR3 in amino acids: CASSAHPTGAAYGYTF. CDR3 bases: TGTGCCAGCAGCGCGCACCCAACAGGGGCCGCTTATGGCTACACCTTC.

This chain connects TRBV4-1 to TRBJ1-6; perhaps TRBD1 as D (6 bases). V lost 5 bases, J lost 9 bases, and 23 bases lay in between. Germline assignment: CDR1 MGHRA and CDR2 YSYEKL. CDR3 size: 17 residues. The CDR3 is CASSARTAARVGSPLHF. The CDR3 DNA sequence: TGCGCCAGCAGCGCCAGGACAGCGGCCCGGGTGGGTTCACCCCTCCACTTT.

V is TRBV10-1 and J is TRBJ2-7; 9 nucleotides align to TRBD1. The trim removed 6 bases at V and 3 bases at J, leaving 6 bases unmatched. The CDR3 has 14 amino acids. Germline loops: CDR1 WNHNN, CDR2 SYGVQD (reference sequence). CDR3 protein: CASRHPGQGYEQYF. CDR3 DNA: TGCGCCAGCAGGCACCCGGGACAGGGCTACGAGCAGTACTTC.